The clone carrying this TCR beta chain has more than one count but fewer than ten. The antigen is unknown. Germline V gives CDR1 GTSNPN, CDR2 SVGIG (reference sequence). Between the trimmed V and J ends, which lost 2 bases and 7 bases, there was a span of 14 bases. This CDR3 is 13 amino acids long. The sample belongs to a study of beta chain features in type 1 diabetes. Study conclusions and caveats: TCRB CDR3s were moderately but significantly shorter in Type 1 diabetes patients in all four CD4+ subsets. Insertions were fewer and deletions more numerous at VDJ junctions in type 1 diabetes patients.

CD4+ naive, central memory, regulatory and stem cell-like memory subsets were isolated by sorting on CD45RO/CCR7/CD25/CD127/CD95/CD27. The authors reverse transcribed all of the isolated RNA, so sequencing captured expressed TCRB transcripts. Data came from immunoSEQ multiplex PCR; TCRdb stores just in-frame clones and leaves some out. The sample has about 160,000 clones, around 7.8% seen once; the top ten hold about 0.9%. The clonotype was recovered from a middle-aged woman with type 1 diabetes. The rearrangement joins TRBV30 to TRBJ1-1; D is possibly TRBD1 (6 bases). Sequencing was done on a sample of central memory CD4+ T cells from blood. The CDR3, as DNA: TGTGCCTGGAGTAGGGGGGGAGGTAGTGAAGCTTTCTTT. Residues: CAWSRGGGSEAFF.